The 5 T cell receptor beta chains below come from one sample, sequenced in a study of siplizumab effects on memory and regulatory T cells. The assay was immunoSEQ multiplex PCR, and TCRdb's table has in-frame clones only and misses some. The table includes about 100,000 clones, just under 95% detected once. The sample taken for sequencing was non-Treg CD4+ T cells sorted from blood. The source of these receptors is a human donor in good health.

The V gene is TRBV9, the J gene TRBJ1-2, with D unresolved. The CDR3 sequence is 15 residues long. Germline lookup yields CDR1 SGDLS and CDR2 YYNGEE. V was cut by 0 bases and J by 5 bases, with 14 bases left in between. CDR3 loop: CASSVASASFYGYTF. The CDR3 region has the DNA TGTGCCAGCAGCGTAGCGTCCGCCTCTTTTTATGGCTACACCTTC. The variable domain in full, completed from reference TRBV9 and TRBJ1-2, reads DSGVTQTPKHLITATGQRVTLRCSPRSGDLSVYWYQQSLDQGLQFLIQYYNGEERAKGNILERFSAQQFPDLHSELNLSSLELGDSALYFCASSVASASFYGYTFGSGTRLTVV.

This chain joins TRBV6-5 and TRBJ1-5; the D is unclear. The CDR3 extends over 11 amino acids. V dropped 7 bases and J dropped 9 bases, with 10 bases sitting between them. CDR1 MNHEY and CDR2 SVGAGI come from the germline V gene. The CDR3 DNA reads TGTGCCAGCAATGGTCCGGGGCCCCAGCATTTT. Translating gives CASNGPGPQHF.

V and J are TRBV7-2 and TRBJ2-1; 9 bases match TRBD2. This CDR3 comprises 16 residues. Germline CDR1 SGHTA, CDR2 FQGNSA. V shed 1 base, J shed 4 bases, and the junction held 5 bases outside the gene matches. CDR3 protein: CASSLDAGGGYNEQFF. The CDR3 bases are TGTGCCAGCAGCTTAGACGCGGGAGGGGGATACAATGAGCAGTTCTTC.

The V call is TRBV13, the J call TRBJ2-6; the D is unclear. Trimming took off 6 bases at V and 0 bases at J, with 12 bases between the two ends. This CDR3 is built from 16 residues. Germline loops: CDR1 PRHDT, CDR2 FYEKMQ (reference sequence). Here the CDR3 reads CASSLNRDSGANVLTF. Written as DNA, the CDR3 is TGTGCCAGCAGTTTGAATCGTGACTCTGGGGCCAACGTCCTGACTTTC.

The chain has TRBV6-6 and TRBJ2-7, with 8 bases lining up with TRBD2. The CDR3 consists of 14 residues. Germline V gene lookup returns CDR1 MNHNY and CDR2 SVGAGI (reference sequence). After removal of 1 base from V and 4 bases from J, the junction contained 3 bases not matched to a gene. The CDR3 DNA reads TGTGCCAGCAGTTACTTGGCTAGCGGGTACGAGCAGTACTTC. Translating it yields CASSYLASGYEQYF.